This T cell receptor beta chain was sequenced during a study of shared clonotypes between healthy human individuals (dated by TCRdb to about 2020). For context, the study as a whole: Two women and three men aged 18 to 49 years were included in the cohort. For each donor, CD4 naive and CD4 memory were each given three plates, CD8 naive was given two plates, and CD8 memory was given one plate. To estimate repertoire size and how much clonotype sharing occurs between individuals, the study deeply sequenced the blood TCR repertoires of about five healthy adults. To increase sequencing depth and limit assay-specific biases, TCR repertoire library preparation and sequencing were carried out by different laboratories using diverse techniques. Each donor's leukapheresis produced roughly between roughly 0.94 and 9.5 billion PBMCs.

TCR CDR3 regions were amplified from genomic DNA by multiplex PCR using the deep immunoSEQ assay. Genomic DNA extracted from each cell subset was distributed evenly over all wells of several immunoSEQ 96-well plates, and each plate served as one replicate. For sorted subsets, around 200 ng genomic DNA, equal to 30,000 or so T cell genomes, was loaded into each replicate PCR. Purified libraries were quantified with a Qubit 3.0 fluorometer, sized on a Bioanalyzer 2100, and re-quantified with the KAPA Library Quantification kit. Every immunoSEQ 96-well plate was sequenced on a separate single-read 150-cycle Illumina NextSeq 550 flow cell. The published analysis was carried out like this. Because the immunoSEQ output held only junctional sequences and lacked quality scores, the filtering could not match the filtering applied to full-length reads. Sequences were annotated with PyIR, a Python wrapper for IgBLAST v1.9, and V/J genes and CDR3 were assigned using IMGT germline references. Reads with weak V/J assignments (E-value above 1e-6), missing CDR3, stop codons, out-of-frame junctions, or ambiguous translated residues were removed. V3J clonotypes were defined as sequences sharing an identical inferred V gene, J gene, and CDR3 amino acid sequence. Percentage overlap between repertoires was calculated by dividing the number of shared unique clonotypes by the size of the smaller repertoire. RTK rarefaction, the Chao1 estimator, and Recon v2.1 estimates of unobserved clonotypes were used to assess repertoire richness. OLGA was used to compute generation probabilities for all TCRbeta clonotypes that the gDNA method yielded from four donors. The immuneACCESS repertoire file appears here via TCRdb, limited to in-frame rearrangements. These files lack a portion of the clones; in checked studies, under half of the deficit traces to unresolved V genes, and the cause of the others is not known. The DNA was the basis for D and trimming; V, J and clone size are from that table. The sample includes about 340,000 clones, with 73% observed a single time. The ten largest clones represent around 9.3% of the sample.

Broad study findings and their caveats: Only blood was sampled, and tissue TCR repertoires likely differ from those in blood. Incomplete sequencing was indicated by rarefaction of sorted-subset datasets, despite the large sequencing depth. Estimated clonotype richness was generally larger for naive than for memory subsets. Roughly 5.2% of naive CD4, around 3.6% of naive CD8, 2.3% of memory CD4, and about 0.4% of memory CD8 clonotypes were shared across several donors. Based on pairwise subsampling, the degree of clonotype sharing among donors was expected to be affected by sequencing depth. Because the study included a small number of donors, the genetic and exposure-history diversity represented was limited. Compared with non-shared clonotypes, the clonotypes found in all four sorted-subset donors had higher generation probabilities.

This clone was seen a few times. Its antigen has not been determined. One base away there is no much larger clone; base qualities are not given. The donors were healthy, HIV-negative adults with no recently reported acute infections or vaccinations. Only Caucasian adults living in Nashville, Tennessee, USA were represented among the donors. Magnetic negative selection was used to enrich CD4+ T cells, after which naive cells were positively selected on CD45RA and the negative fraction became the memory subset. After blood collection by leukapheresis, PBMCs were isolated using Ficoll-Histopaque density gradient centrifugation and then cryopreserved in the vapor phase of liquid nitrogen. Analytical flow cytometry was used to check the purity and quantity of each magnetically sorted T cell population. Genomic DNA was isolated from every sorted fraction and measured by UV absorbance on a Nanodrop 2000c.

What was sequenced was memory CD4+ T cells sorted from blood. The sample's cell subset or site, from its label and the paper: CD45RA-negative fraction. This TCR derives from a man under 40 in good health.

The nucleotides are TGTGCCAGTAATAGGGTTCACGACACCGGGGAGCTGTTTTTT. Its amino acids are CASNRVHDTGELFF. This chain joins TRBV9 to TRBJ2-2; the D gene lacks a confident call. The CDR3 sequence holds 14 residues, the cysteine and phenylalanine included. Kept here is only the CDR3 DNA, which spans 42 bases and is read in frame from base 1. V loses 8 bases, J loses 3 bases, and the germline ends lie 14 bases apart. Based on the germline V gene, the CDR1 and CDR2 sequences are SGDLS and YYNGEE.